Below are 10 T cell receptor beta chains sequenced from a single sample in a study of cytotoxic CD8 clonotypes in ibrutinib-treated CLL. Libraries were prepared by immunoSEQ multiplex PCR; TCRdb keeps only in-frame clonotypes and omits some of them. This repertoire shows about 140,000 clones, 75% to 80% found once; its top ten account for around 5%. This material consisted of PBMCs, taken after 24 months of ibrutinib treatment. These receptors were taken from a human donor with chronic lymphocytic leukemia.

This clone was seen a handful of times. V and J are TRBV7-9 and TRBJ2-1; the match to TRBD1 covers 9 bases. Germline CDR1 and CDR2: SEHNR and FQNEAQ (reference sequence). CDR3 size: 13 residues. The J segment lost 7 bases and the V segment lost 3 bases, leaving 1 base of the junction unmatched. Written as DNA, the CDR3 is TGTGCCAGCAGCTTGACAGGGGGGAATGAGCAGTTCTTC. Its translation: CASSLTGGNEQFF.

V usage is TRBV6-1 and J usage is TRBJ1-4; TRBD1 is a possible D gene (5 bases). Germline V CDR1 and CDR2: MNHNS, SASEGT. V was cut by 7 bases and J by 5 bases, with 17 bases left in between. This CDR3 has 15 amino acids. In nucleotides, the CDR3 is TGTGCCAGCATTGGGCGGTTTCGGGGGAATGAAAAACTGTTTTTT. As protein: CASIGRFRGNEKLFF.

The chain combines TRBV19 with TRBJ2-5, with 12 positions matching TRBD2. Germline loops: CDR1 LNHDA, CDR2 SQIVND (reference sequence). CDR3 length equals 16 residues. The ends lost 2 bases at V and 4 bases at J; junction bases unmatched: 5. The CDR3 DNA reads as TGTGCCAGTAGTATACGTCCGACTAGCGGGAGAGAGACCCAGTACTTC. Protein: CASSIRPTSGRETQYF.

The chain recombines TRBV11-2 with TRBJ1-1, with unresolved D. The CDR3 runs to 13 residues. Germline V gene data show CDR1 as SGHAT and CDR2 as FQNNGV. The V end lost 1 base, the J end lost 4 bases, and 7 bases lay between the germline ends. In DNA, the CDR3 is TGTGCCAGCAGCTTAGGGTGGGCCACTGAAGCTTTCTTT. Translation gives CASSLGWATEAFF.

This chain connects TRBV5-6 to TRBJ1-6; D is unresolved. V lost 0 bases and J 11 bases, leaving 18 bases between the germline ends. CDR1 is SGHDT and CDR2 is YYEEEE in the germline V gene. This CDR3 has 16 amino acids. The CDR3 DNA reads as TGTGCCAGCAGCTTGGGCCCCCCAGCGATAGGGACACCCCTCCACTTT. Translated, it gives CASSLGPPAIGTPLHF.

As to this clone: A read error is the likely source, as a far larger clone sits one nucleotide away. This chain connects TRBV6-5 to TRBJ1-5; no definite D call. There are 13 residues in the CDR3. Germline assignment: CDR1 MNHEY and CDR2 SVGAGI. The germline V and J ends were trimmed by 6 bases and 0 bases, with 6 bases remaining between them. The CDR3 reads CASSPYSNQPQHF. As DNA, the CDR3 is TGTGCCAGCAGCCCGTATAGCAATCAGCCCCAGCATTTT.

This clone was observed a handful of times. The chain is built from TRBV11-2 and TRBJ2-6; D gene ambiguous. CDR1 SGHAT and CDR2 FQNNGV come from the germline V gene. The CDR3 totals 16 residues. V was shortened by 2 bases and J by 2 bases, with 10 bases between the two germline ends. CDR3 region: CASSLNAVAGANVLTF. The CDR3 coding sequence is TGTGCCAGCAGCTTAAATGCTGTTGCTGGGGCCAACGTCCTGACTTTC.

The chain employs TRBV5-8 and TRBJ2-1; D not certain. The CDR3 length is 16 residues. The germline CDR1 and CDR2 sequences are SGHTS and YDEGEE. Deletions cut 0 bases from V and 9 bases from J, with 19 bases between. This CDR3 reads CASSLGLARPGIEQFF. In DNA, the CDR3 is TGTGCCAGCAGCTTGGGGCTGGCTAGGCCAGGCATTGAGCAGTTCTTC.

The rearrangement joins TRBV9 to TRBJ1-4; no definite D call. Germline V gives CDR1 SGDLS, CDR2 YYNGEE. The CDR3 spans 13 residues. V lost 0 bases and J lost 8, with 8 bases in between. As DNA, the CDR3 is TGTGCCAGCAGCGTAGGGCCGGACGAAAAACTGTTTTTT. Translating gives CASSVGPDEKLFF.

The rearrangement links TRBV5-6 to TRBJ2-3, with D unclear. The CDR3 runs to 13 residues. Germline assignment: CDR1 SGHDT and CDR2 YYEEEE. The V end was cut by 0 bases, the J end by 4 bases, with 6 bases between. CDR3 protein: CASSLVEPDTQYF. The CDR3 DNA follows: TGTGCCAGCAGCTTGGTGGAGCCAGATACGCAGTATTTT.